The present T cell receptor beta chain was sequenced within a study of blood T cell repertoires in COVID-19. Study-wide background: Researchers got acute and convalescent COVID-19 samples from the United States, Italy and Spain. The cDNA or gDNA used as material had been derived from T cells, B-cell-depleted T cells, or PBMCs.

Trimming removed 4 bases at V and 1 base at J, with 8 bases between. The CDR3 has 13 residues. Per the germline V gene, CDR1 is SGHRS and CDR2 is YFSETQ. Patients in Seattle were enrolled during active infection, then followed longitudinally. As originally analysed: Reference gene primer amplification gave nucleated cell count estimates. Measured with immunoSEQ multiplex PCR; TCRdb has only the in-frame clones, and not every one. For V, J and clone size, that table is used; D and trimming come from the DNA. The table has 310,000 or so clones, approximately 88% seen once. The gene calls are TRBV5-1 and TRBJ1-1, with a weak D call TRBD1 (6 bases). The receptor was isolated from a man between 25 and 39 years old with COVID-19, enrolled during active disease. Sequenced sample: peripheral blood. CDR3 residues: CASSEQGNTEAFF. The CDR3 bases are TGCGCCAGCAGCGAACAGGGGAACACTGAAGCTTTCTTT.